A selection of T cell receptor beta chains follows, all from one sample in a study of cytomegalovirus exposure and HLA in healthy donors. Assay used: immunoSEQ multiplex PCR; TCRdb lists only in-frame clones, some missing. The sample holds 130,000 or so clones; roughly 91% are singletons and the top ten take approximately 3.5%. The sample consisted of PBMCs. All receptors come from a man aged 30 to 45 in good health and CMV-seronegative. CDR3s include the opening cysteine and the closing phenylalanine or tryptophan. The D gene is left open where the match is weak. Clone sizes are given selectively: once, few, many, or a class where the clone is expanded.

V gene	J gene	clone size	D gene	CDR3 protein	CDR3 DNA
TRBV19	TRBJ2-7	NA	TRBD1	CASKSTGTGPYEQYF	TGTGCCAGTAAATCGACCGGGACAGGGCCCTACGAGCAGTACTTC
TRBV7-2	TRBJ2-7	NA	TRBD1	CASSFDRGWYEQYF	TGTGCCAGCAGCTTTGACAGGGGATGGTACGAGCAGTACTTC
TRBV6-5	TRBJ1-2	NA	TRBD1	CASSFDRALAYGYTF	TGTGCCAGCAGTTTCGACAGGGCCCTCGCCTATGGCTACACCTTC
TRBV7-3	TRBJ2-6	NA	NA	CASSPGVYFSGANVLTF	TGTGCCAGCAGCCCGGGGGTTTATTTCTCTGGGGCCAACGTCCTGACTTTC
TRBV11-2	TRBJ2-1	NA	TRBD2	CASSPTSGGGNEQFF	TGTGCCAGCAGTCCAACTAGCGGTGGGGGGAATGAGCAGTTCTTC
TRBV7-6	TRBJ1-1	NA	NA	CASSSNPRQLNTEAFF	TGTGCCAGCAGCTCAAACCCGAGGCAGTTGAACACTGAAGCTTTCTTT
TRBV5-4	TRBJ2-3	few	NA	CASSSQGDTQYF	TGTGCCAGCAGCTCCCAGGGAGATACGCAGTATTTT
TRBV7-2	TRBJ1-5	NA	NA	CASSLSPAGYLPQHF	TGTGCCAGCAGCTTGTCCCCCGCGGGGTATCTGCCCCAGCATTTT
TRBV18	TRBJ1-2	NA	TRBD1	CASSRVSKGQENYGYTF	TGTGCCAGCTCACGAGTCTCTAAGGGACAGGAGAACTATGGCTACACCTTC
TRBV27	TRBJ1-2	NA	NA	CASRAGGYGYTF	TGTGCCAGCAGAGCCGGGGGGTATGGCTACACCTTC
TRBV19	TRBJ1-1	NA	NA	CASSIDPRGTEAFF	TGTGCCAGTAGTATAGACCCACGAGGAACTGAAGCTTTCTTT
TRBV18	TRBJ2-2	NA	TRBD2	CASSSGRNTGELFF	TGTGCCAGCTCAAGCGGGAGGAACACCGGGGAGCTGTTTTTT
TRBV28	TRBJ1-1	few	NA	CASSLRPPTDRGTEAFF	TGTGCCAGCAGTTTGCGCCCCCCCACAGACCGGGGGACTGAAGCTTTCTTT
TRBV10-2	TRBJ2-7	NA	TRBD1	CASSEVGTGGSYEQYF	TGCGCCAGCAGTGAAGTGGGGACAGGGGGTTCCTACGAGCAGTACTTC
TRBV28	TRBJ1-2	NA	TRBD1	CASSLPLGQGDYGYTF	TGTGCCAGCAGTTTGCCCCTGGGGCAGGGGGACTATGGCTACACCTTC
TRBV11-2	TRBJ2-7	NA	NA	CASSAYYEQYF	TGTGCCAGCAGCGCCTACTACGAGCAGTACTTC
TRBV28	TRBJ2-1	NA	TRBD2	CASRGAGPPYNEQFF	TGTGCCAGCAGGGGAGCGGGGCCCCCCTACAATGAGCAGTTCTTC
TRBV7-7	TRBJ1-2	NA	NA	CASSRLETDYGYTF	TGTGCCAGCAGTCGACTTGAGACGGACTATGGCTACACCTTC
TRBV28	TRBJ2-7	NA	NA	CASSMSSSYEQYF	TGTGCCAGCAGCATGTCCAGCTCCTACGAGCAGTACTTC
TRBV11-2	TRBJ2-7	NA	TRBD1	CASSLTTGLYEQYF	TGTGCCAGCAGCCTAACGACAGGGCTGTACGAGCAGTACTTC
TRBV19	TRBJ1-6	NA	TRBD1	CASSLGQGGSPLHF	TGTGCCAGTAGTTTAGGACAGGGGGGATCACCCCTCCACTTT
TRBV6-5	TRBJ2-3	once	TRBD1	CASSYDRGVTDTQYF	TGTGCCAGCAGTTACGACAGGGGTGTCACAGATACGCAGTATTTT
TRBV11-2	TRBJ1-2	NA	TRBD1	CASSLWTGGGYGYTF	TGTGCCAGCAGCTTATGGACAGGGGGCGGCTATGGCTACACCTTC
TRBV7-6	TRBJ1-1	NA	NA	CASSLELRGPKGNTEAFF	TGTGCCAGCAGCTTAGAATTGCGGGGCCCAAAGGGAAACACTGAAGCTTTCTTT
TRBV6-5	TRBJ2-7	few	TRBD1	CASSRTGAYEQYF	TGTGCCAGCAGTCGGACAGGGGCCTACGAGCAGTACTTC
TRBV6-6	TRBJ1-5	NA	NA	CASSYSEYGNQPQHF	TGTGCCAGCAGTTACTCCGAGTACGGCAATCAGCCCCAGCATTTT
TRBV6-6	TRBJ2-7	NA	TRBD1	CASRQQGFTYEQYF	TGTGCCAGCAGACAACAGGGGTTCACCTACGAGCAGTACTTC
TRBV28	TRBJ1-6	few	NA	CASSLIRAGSPLHF	TGTGCCAGCAGTTTAATCAGGGCGGGGTCACCCCTCCACTTT
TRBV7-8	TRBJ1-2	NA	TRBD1	CASSPDRGGGYTF	TGTGCCAGCAGCCCGGACAGGGGCGGAGGCTACACCTTC
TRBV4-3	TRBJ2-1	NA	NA	CASSQDGAPYNEQFF	TGCGCCAGCAGCCAAGATGGGGCTCCATACAATGAGCAGTTCTTC
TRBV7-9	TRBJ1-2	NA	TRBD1	CASSLTPGQVLGYTF	TGTGCCAGCAGCCTCACGCCGGGACAGGTTCTTGGCTACACCTTC
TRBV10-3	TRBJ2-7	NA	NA	CAISDRDNLYSYEQYF	TGTGCCATCAGTGACCGGGACAACCTTTACTCCTACGAGCAGTACTTC
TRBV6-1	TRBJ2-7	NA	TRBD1	CASSLTGQGNEQYF	TGTGCCAGCAGTCTGACGGGACAGGGGAACGAGCAGTACTTC
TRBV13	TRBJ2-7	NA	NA	CASSRGGAYEQYF	TGTGCCAGCAGCCGAGGGGGGGCCTACGAGCAGTACTTC
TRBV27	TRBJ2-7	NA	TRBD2	CASSLRGQRGVWYF	TGTGCCAGCAGTTTAAGGGGCCAGCGGGGGGTTTGGTACTTC
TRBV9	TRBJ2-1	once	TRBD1	CASSRTGAYNEQFF	TGTGCCAGCAGTCGGACAGGGGCCTACAATGAGCAGTTCTTC
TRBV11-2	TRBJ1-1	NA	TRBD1	CASSPQGAVNTEAFF	TGTGCCAGCAGCCCACAGGGGGCGGTTAACACTGAAGCTTTCTTT
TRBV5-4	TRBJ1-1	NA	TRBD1	CASSSHRAGGTEAFF	TGTGCCAGCAGCTCCCACAGGGCAGGGGGGACTGAAGCTTTCTTT
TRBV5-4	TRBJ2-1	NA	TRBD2	CASRLAGGLPEQFF	TGTGCCAGCAGGCTAGCGGGGGGCCTCCCTGAGCAGTTCTTC
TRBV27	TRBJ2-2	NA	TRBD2	CASSGTSGGARGLFF	TGTGCCAGCAGCGGGACTAGCGGGGGGGCCCGGGGGCTGTTTTTT
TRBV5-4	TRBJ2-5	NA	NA	CASSLTSGTQETQYF	TGTGCCAGCAGCCTAACGTCCGGGACTCAAGAGACCCAGTACTTC
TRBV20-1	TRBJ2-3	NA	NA	CSASAGDTQYF	TGCAGTGCCTCTGCGGGGGATACGCAGTATTTT
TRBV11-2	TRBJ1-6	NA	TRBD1	CASSFKQGARSPLHF	TGTGCCAGCAGCTTTAAGCAGGGGGCGCGATCACCCCTCCACTTT
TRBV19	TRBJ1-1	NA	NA	CASSIEVREQAFF	TGTGCCAGTAGTATAGAGGTCCGGGAACAAGCTTTCTTT
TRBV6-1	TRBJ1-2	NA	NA	CASSDRGFYGYTF	TGTGCCAGCAGTGACAGGGGATTCTATGGCTACACCTTC
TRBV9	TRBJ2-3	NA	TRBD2	CASSPGVVVAGGTDTQYF	TGTGCCAGCAGCCCAGGCGTCGTAGTAGCGGGGGGCACAGATACGCAGTATTTT
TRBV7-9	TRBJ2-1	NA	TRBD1	CASSLRQGGNNEQFF	TGTGCCAGCAGCTTACGACAGGGGGGAAACAATGAGCAGTTCTTC
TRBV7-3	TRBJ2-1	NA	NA	CASSLVWGDEQFF	TGTGCCAGCAGCTTAGTATGGGGCGATGAGCAGTTCTTC
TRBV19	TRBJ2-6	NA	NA	CASSIRSGTGANVLTF	TGTGCCAGTAGTATCCGCTCAGGGACTGGGGCCAACGTCCTGACTTTC
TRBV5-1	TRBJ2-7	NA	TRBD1	CASSLQGDTYEQYF	TGCGCCAGCAGCCTGCAGGGGGACACCTACGAGCAGTACTTC